A single sample gave rise to the 13 T cell receptor beta chains below, sequenced in a study of blood T cell repertoires in COVID-19. Profiling relied on immunoSEQ multiplex PCR, and the TCRdb table lists in-frame clones only, not all of them. The sample shows some 160,000 clones, 65% to 85% of them seen only once. Input material: peripheral blood. The receptors originated from a woman of 80 years or more with acute or convalescent COVID-19.

As regards this clone: Other DNA sequences from this sample encode an identical CDR3 as well. This chain uses TRBV7-9 with TRBJ1-3; no definite D call. The CDR3 is 14 amino acids. V was shortened by 2 bases and J by 0 bases, with 5 bases between the two germline ends. Germline loops: CDR1 SEHNR, CDR2 FQNEAQ (reference sequence). The DNA for the CDR3 is TGTGCCAGCAGCTTAAGAGGCTCTGGAAACACCATATATTTT. It yields the protein CASSLRGSGNTIYF.

The J gene is TRBJ1-2, the V gene TRBV3-1 (or the pseudogene TRBV3-2), with D maybe TRBD1 (6 bases). The CDR3 consists of 11 residues. V was cut by 6 bases and J by 6 bases, with 8 bases left in between. Germline assignment: CDR1 LGHDT and CDR2 YNNKEL (reference sequence). The CDR3: CASRQGNGYTF. The DNA for the CDR3 is TGTGCCAGCAGACAGGGAAATGGCTACACCTTC.

The V call is TRBV21-1, the J call TRBJ2-2; TRBD2 is the table's D call and was not checked against the DNA. TRBV21-1 corresponds to a pseudogene. The CDR3 loop spans 16 amino acids. CDR3 nucleotide sequence: TGTGCCAGCAGCCCGCGCGGGGGTCAGAACACCGGGGAGCTGTTTTTT. This codes for CASSPRGGQNTGELFF.

The chain combines TRBV5-1 with TRBJ2-1; 7 positions agree with TRBD2. This CDR3 contains 15 residues. Per germline, CDR1 SGHRS and CDR2 YFSETQ. The J segment lost 0 bases and the V segment lost 6 bases, leaving 6 bases of the junction unmatched. The CDR3 here is CASIPGGGSYNEQFF. The CDR3 region has the DNA TGCGCCAGCATCCCGGGGGGAGGCTCCTACAATGAGCAGTTCTTC.

V is TRBV30 and J is TRBJ1-1; D is perhaps TRBD1 (5 bases). CDR3 length equals 14 residues. Per germline, CDR1 GTSNPN and CDR2 SVGIG (reference sequence). V was cut by 2 bases and J by 3 bases, with 13 bases left in between. Here the CDR3 reads CAWSLLRVHTEAFF. The CDR3 bases are TGTGCCTGGAGTCTCCTCAGGGTCCACACTGAAGCTTTCTTT.

The chain is built from TRBV19 and TRBJ2-5; D is perhaps TRBD1 (6 bases). Trimming removed 1 base at V and 7 bases at J, with 13 bases between. Germline lookup yields CDR1 LNHDA and CDR2 SQIVND (reference sequence). This CDR3 region has 14 residues. CDR3 nucleotides: TGTGCCAGTAGTATAGTGGGACAAGGCTCGACCCAGTACTTC. This codes for CASSIVGQGSTQYF.

In DNA, the CDR3 is TGTGCCAGCAGCCCTGACACCCGGAACACTGAAGCTTTCTTT. It codes for CASSPDTRNTEAFF. The chain has TRBV7-9 and TRBJ1-1; D is uncertain. The V gene's germline CDR1 is SEHNR and CDR2 FQNEAQ (reference sequence). Trimming cost V 5 bases and J 1 base, with 11 bases left between them. The CDR3 is 14 amino acids.

The chain couples TRBV30 to TRBJ1-2, with TRBD1 matching 11 bases. Germline CDR1 is GTSNPN and CDR2 is SVGIG (reference sequence). The CDR3 contains 15 residues. V was pared by 1 base and J by 5 bases, with 6 bases of the junction left unmatched. CDR3 sequence reads: CAWSDRGTGGYGYTF. The CDR3 nucleotides are TGTGCCTGGAGTGACCGCGGGACAGGGGGGTATGGCTACACCTTC.

The V call is TRBV19, the J call TRBJ2-5, with 9 bases lining up with TRBD2. V lost 5 bases, J lost 2 bases, and 6 bases stayed unmatched. The CDR3 covers 15 residues. Per germline, CDR1 LNHDA and CDR2 SQIVND (reference sequence). CDR3 sequence reads: CASSDRGGAQETQYF. The CDR3 region has the DNA TGTGCCAGTAGTGACCGCGGGGGGGCTCAAGAGACCCAGTACTTC.

This chain uses TRBV24-1 with TRBJ1-5, with a possible D match to TRBD1 (5 bases). This CDR3 has 15 residues. With 2 bases removed from V and 3 bases from J, the gap between germline ends came to 10 bases. Germline CDR1 and CDR2: KGHDR and SFDVKD. CDR3 nucleotides: TGTGCCACCAGTGATTCCAGACAGTACAATCAGCCCCAGCATTTT. It encodes CATSDSRQYNQPQHF.

The chain combines TRBV19 with TRBJ1-2; the D is unclear. V lost 3 bases, J lost 4 bases, and 12 bases lay in between. This CDR3 has 14 residues. The germline gives CDR1 LNHDA, CDR2 SQIVND (reference sequence). The DNA of the CDR3 is TGTGCCAGTAGTATGAGGGTTCTGGTCTATGGCTACACCTTC. Translating it yields CASSMRVLVYGYTF. The entire variable domain, with the rest obtained from reference TRBV19 and TRBJ1-2, is as follows: DGGITQSPKYLFRKEGQNVTLSCEQNLNHDAMYWYRQDPGQGLRLIYYSQIVNDFQKGDIAEGYSVSREKKESFPLTVTSAQKNPTAFYLCASSMRVLVYGYTFGSGTRLTVV.

This rearrangement joins TRBV5-1 to TRBJ2-7; tentatively, D is TRBD1 (6 bases). V was pared by 4 bases and J by 6 bases, with 17 bases between. The CDR3 spans 14 residues. Germline-derived CDR1 and CDR2 are SGHRS and YFSETQ. CDR3 nucleotide sequence: TGCGCCAGCAGCCAGGGGACGCCGGGGAGCGAGCAGTACTTC. It yields the protein CASSQGTPGSEQYF. The full variable domain, its missing parts supplied by reference TRBV5-1 and TRBJ2-7, is KAGVTQTPRYLIKTRGQQVTLSCSPISGHRSVSWYQQTPGQGLQFLFEYFSETQRNKGNFPGRFSGRQFSNSRSEMNVSTLELGDSALYLCASSQGTPGSEQYFGPGTRLTVT.

This clone was seen only a few times. V usage is TRBV28 and J usage is TRBJ1-4; the D gene is possibly TRBD1 (6 bases). The CDR3 is made up of 13 amino acids. V dropped 2 bases and J dropped 13 bases, with 14 bases sitting between them. Germline CDR1 reads MDHEN; CDR2 reads SYDVKM. CDR3 amino acids: CASSLLQGVALFF. The CDR3 coding sequence is TGTGCCAGCAGTTTACTACAGGGAGTGGCACTGTTTTTT.